One TCR beta chain is described in this entry. Random hexamers were used to reverse transcribe the RNA input (0.5 to 1 ug). An immunoSEQ multiplex PCR generated amplified TCR beta CDR3 products spanning 54 Vbeta and 13 Jbeta. TCRdb used MiXCR to reprocess the immunoSEQ multiplex PCR reads, holding one entry per CDR3 protein. The data show under 200,000 distinct CDR3 sequences, about 91% seen once. This sample is part of a study of CD8 T cells in Susac syndrome. Study background: Within the sequenced Susac syndrome patient group, roughly 6 exhibited active disease and eight were in remission.

The ends were cut back, 2 bases at V and 3 bases at J, with 14 bases in the middle. From germline, CDR1 is DFQATT and CDR2 SNEGSKA (reference sequence). The CDR3 spans 14 residues. The sequencing sample was made of CD4+ T cells from PBMCs. The chain carries TRBV20-1 and TRBJ2-7, with D tentatively TRBD2 (5 bases). The source of this sequence is a human donor with Susac syndrome. The CDR3 nucleotides read TGCAGTGCTAGATCGGGCCCCGGGGTCTACGAGCAGTACTTC. This sequence encodes CSARSGPGVYEQYF.